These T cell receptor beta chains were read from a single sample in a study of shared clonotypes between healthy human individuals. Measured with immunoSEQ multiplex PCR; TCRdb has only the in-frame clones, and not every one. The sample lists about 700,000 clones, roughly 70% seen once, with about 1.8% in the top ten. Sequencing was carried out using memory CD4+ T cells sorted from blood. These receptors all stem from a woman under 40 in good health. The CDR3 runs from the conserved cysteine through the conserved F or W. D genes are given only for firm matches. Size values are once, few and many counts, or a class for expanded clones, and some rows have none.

CASSSRGTDTQYF	TGTGCCAGCAGCTCAAGAGGCACAGATACGCAGTATTTT	TRBV7-8	TRBJ2-3	.	.
CSVHPRSSNEQFF	TGCAGCGTCCACCCAAGGTCTAGCAATGAGCAGTTCTTC	TRBV29-1	TRBJ2-1	.	.
CATNRRGQSTDTQYF	TGTGCCACAAATCGCAGGGGACAGAGCACAGATACGCAGTATTTT	TRBV19	TRBJ2-3	few	TRBD1
CASSLTGVGQPQHF	TGTGCCAGCAGCTTGACAGGGGTCGGGCAGCCCCAGCATTTT	TRBV7-6	TRBJ1-5	.	TRBD1
CASSHRLAGGHEQFF	TGTGCCAGCAGCCACCGTTTAGCGGGAGGGCATGAGCAGTTCTTC	TRBV7-2	TRBJ2-1	few	TRBD2
CASSLARETQYF	TGTGCCAGCAGCTTGGCTCGGGAGACCCAGTACTTC	TRBV5-6	TRBJ2-5	few	.
CASTSGNTIYF	TGTGCCAGCACCTCTGGAAACACCATATATTTT	TRBV28	TRBJ1-3	few	.
CAISPNSNQPQHF	TGTGCCATCAGCCCCAATAGCAATCAGCCCCAGCATTTT	TRBV10-3	TRBJ1-5	.	.
CASSIGRRPSNQPQHF	TGTGCCAGTAGTATAGGGCGGAGACCCAGCAATCAGCCCCAGCATTTT	TRBV19	TRBJ1-5	.	.
CASSLDPGAFESTDTQYF	TGTGCCAGCAGCTTAGATCCGGGAGCGTTCGAGAGCACAGATACGCAGTATTTT	TRBV13	TRBJ2-3	.	.
CASSSPQDRVPSYEQYF	TGTGCCAGCAGTTCCCCGCAGGACAGGGTCCCCTCCTACGAGCAGTACTTC	TRBV28	TRBJ2-7	.	TRBD1
CASRMKDRGTTNEKLFF	TGTGCCAGCAGGATGAAGGACAGGGGAACAACTAATGAAAAACTGTTTTTT	TRBV25-1	TRBJ1-4	.	TRBD1
CASSLSRGQGGYTF	TGTGCCAGCAGCTTAAGCAGGGGGCAGGGTGGCTACACCTTC	TRBV7-2	TRBJ1-2	.	TRBD1
CASPLTGGYNEQFF	TGTGCCAGTCCCCTAACTGGGGGCTACAATGAGCAGTTCTTC	TRBV6-5	TRBJ2-1	.	.
CASSLEGPTDTQYF	TGCGCCAGCAGCTTAGAGGGACCCACAGATACGCAGTATTTT	TRBV5-1	TRBJ2-3	.	.
CASSPDGRGHSYEQYF	TGTGCCAGCTCACCAGATGGCAGGGGGCATTCCTACGAGCAGTACTTC	TRBV18	TRBJ2-7	.	TRBD1
CASSPGLASTDTQYF	TGTGCCAGCAGTCCGGGACTAGCGTCGACAGATACGCAGTATTTT	TRBV6-6	TRBJ2-3	.	TRBD2
CASSERGSNYGYTF	TGTGCCAGCAGTGAAAGGGGGTCTAACTATGGCTACACCTTC	TRBV2	TRBJ1-2	.	.
CASSEVGEGYQPQHF	TGTGCCAGCAGTGAAGTAGGGGAGGGGTATCAGCCCCAGCATTTT	TRBV6-1	TRBJ1-5	.	.
CAIRGAQDPKSTDTQYF	TGTGCCATCAGGGGCGCACAGGACCCTAAAAGCACAGATACGCAGTATTTT	TRBV10-3	TRBJ2-3	once	.
CASSTSGEQFF	TGTGCCAGCAGCACCTCCGGTGAGCAGTTCTTC	TRBV5-6	TRBJ2-1	.	.
CASMRTDRGYGYTF	TGTGCCAGCATGAGGACTGACAGGGGCTATGGCTACACCTTC	TRBV28	TRBJ1-2	.	TRBD1
CASSGTVTGELFF	TGTGCCAGCAGTGGTACAGTCACCGGGGAGCTGTTTTTT	TRBV25-1	TRBJ2-2	.	.
CAWSVQAGAYNEQFF	TGTGCCTGGAGTGTACAAGCGGGAGCATACAATGAGCAGTTCTTC	TRBV30	TRBJ2-1	.	TRBD2
CASSLPTTRGNNEQFF	TGCGCCAGCAGCTTGCCGACTACCCGGGGAAACAATGAGCAGTTCTTC	TRBV5-1	TRBJ2-1	.	.
CASSLGLVTDTQYF	TGCGCCAGCAGCCTCGGACTAGTAACAGATACGCAGTATTTT	TRBV5-1	TRBJ2-3	.	TRBD2
CASSTLNTGELFF	TGTGCCAGCAGCACATTGAACACCGGGGAGCTGTTTTTT	TRBV7-7	TRBJ2-2	few	.
CSASQGGEQYF	TGCAGTGCTAGCCAGGGCGGCGAGCAGTACTTC	TRBV20-1	TRBJ2-7	.	.
CASSPKNRGTEAFF	TGTGCCAGCAGCCCCAAAAACAGGGGAACTGAAGCTTTCTTT	TRBV7-3	TRBJ1-1	.	TRBD1
CASSLRAGDYEQYF	TGTGCCAGCAGCTTACGGGCGGGGGACTACGAGCAGTACTTC	TRBV7-8	TRBJ2-7	once	TRBD2
CASSGGRGSYEQYF	TGCGCCAGCAGCGGGGGCAGGGGGTCCTACGAGCAGTACTTC	TRBV5-1	TRBJ2-7	few	TRBD1